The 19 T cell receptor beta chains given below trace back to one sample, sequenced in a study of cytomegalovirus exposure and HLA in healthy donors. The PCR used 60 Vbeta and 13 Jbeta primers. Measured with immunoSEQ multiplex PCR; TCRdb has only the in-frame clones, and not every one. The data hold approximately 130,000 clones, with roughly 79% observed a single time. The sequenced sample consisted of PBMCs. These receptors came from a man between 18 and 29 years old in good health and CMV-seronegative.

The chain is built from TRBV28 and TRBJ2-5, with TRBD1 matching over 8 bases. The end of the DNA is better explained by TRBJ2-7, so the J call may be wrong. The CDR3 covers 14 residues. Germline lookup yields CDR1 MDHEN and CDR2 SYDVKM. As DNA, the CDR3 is TGTGCCAGCGAGTCGGGGACAGGCCTCTACGAGCAGTACTTC. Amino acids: CASESGTGLYEQYF.

CDR3 in DNA: TGTGCCAGCAGCCAAGAGGGTCAGGGTGGTCAGCCCCAGCATTTT. It codes for CASSQEGQGGQPQHF. V gene TRBV4-2 combines with J gene TRBJ1-5; weak D call: TRBD1 (5 bases). CDR3 size: 15 residues. Trimming cost V 0 bases and J 6 bases, with 12 bases left between them. The germline V gene has CDR1 LGHNA and CDR2 YNFKEQ.

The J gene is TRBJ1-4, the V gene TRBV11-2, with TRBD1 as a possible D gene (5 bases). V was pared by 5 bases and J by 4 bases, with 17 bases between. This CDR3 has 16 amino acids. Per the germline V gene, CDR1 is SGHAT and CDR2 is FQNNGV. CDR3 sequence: CASSLPRQPDNEKLFF. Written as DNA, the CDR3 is TGTGCCAGCAGCCTCCCTCGACAGCCAGATAATGAAAAACTGTTTTTT.

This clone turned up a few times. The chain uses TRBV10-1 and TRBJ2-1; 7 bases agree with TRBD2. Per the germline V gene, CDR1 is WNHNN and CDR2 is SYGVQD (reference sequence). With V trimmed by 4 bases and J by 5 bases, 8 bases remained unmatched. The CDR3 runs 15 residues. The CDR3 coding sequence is TGCGCCAGCAGTGGATCGGGGGGTACCGACAATGAGCAGTTCTTC. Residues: CASSGSGGTDNEQFF.

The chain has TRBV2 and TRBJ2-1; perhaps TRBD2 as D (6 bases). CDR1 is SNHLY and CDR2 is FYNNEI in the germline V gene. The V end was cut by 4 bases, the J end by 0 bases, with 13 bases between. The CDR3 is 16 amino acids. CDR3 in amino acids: CASSVLGTRSYNEQFF. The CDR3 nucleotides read TGTGCCAGCAGTGTCCTCGGGACTCGCTCCTACAATGAGCAGTTCTTC.

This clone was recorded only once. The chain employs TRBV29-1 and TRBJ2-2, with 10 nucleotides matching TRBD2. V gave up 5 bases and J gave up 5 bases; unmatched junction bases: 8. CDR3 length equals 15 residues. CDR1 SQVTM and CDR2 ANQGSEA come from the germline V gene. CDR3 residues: CSVRSGGAGTGELFF. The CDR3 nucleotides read TGCAGCGTTCGAAGCGGGGGGGCGGGTACCGGGGAGCTGTTTTTT.

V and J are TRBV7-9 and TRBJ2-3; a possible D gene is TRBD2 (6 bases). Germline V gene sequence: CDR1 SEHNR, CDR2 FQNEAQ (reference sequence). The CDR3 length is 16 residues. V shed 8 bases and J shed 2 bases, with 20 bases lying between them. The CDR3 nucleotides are TGTGCCAGCCGTTCGGGACTCCTCATACACACAGATACGCAGTATTTT. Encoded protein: CASRSGLLIHTDTQYF.

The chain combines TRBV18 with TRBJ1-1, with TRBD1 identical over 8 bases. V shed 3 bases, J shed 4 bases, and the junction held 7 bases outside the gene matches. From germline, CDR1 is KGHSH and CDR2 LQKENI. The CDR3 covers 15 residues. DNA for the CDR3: TGTGCCAGCTCACCGGGACAGGAGGGGGTCACTGAAGCTTTCTTT. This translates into CASSPGQEGVTEAFF.

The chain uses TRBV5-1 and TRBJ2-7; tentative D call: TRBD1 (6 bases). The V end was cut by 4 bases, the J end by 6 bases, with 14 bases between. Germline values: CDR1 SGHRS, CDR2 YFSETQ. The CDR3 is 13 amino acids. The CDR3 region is CASSGGREFEQYF. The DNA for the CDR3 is TGCGCCAGCAGCGGGGGCAGGGAGTTCGAGCAGTACTTC. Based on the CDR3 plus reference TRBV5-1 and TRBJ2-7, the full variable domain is KAGVTQTPRYLIKTRGQQVTLSCSPISGHRSVSWYQQTPGQGLQFLFEYFSETQRNKGNFPGRFSGRQFSNSRSEMNVSTLELGDSALYLCASSGGREFEQYFGPGTRLTVT.

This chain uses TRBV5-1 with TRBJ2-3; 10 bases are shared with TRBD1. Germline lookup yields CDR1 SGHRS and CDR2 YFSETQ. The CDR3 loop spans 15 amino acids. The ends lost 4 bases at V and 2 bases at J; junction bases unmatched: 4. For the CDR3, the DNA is TGCGCCAGCAGCCCCGGGACAGGGGACACAGATACGCAGTATTTT. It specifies CASSPGTGDTDTQYF.

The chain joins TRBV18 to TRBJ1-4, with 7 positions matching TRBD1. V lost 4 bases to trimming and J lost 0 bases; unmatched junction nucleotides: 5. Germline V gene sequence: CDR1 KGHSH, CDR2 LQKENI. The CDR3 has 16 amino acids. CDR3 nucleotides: TGTGCCAGCTCACTTAACCAGGGGGCAACTAATGAAAAACTGTTTTTT. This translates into CASSLNQGATNEKLFF.

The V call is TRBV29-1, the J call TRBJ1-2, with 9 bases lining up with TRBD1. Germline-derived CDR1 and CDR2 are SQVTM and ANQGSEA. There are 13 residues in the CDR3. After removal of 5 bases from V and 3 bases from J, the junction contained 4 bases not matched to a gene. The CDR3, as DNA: TGCAGCGTTACAGGGGGCCGGGACTATGGCTACACCTTC. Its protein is CSVTGGRDYGYTF.

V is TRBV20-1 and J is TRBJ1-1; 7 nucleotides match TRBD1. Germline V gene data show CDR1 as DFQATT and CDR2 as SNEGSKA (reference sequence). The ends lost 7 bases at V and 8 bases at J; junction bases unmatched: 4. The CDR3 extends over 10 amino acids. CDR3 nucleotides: TGCAGTGTACAGGGGTGGGAAGCTTTCTTT. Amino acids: CSVQGWEAFF.

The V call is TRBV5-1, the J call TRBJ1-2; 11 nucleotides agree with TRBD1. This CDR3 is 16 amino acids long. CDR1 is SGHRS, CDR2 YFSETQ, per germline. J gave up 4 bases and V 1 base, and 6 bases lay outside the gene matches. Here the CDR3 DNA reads TGCGCCAGCAGCTTGTTCGGGACAGGGGGTTCCTATGGCTACACCTTC. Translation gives CASSLFGTGGSYGYTF.

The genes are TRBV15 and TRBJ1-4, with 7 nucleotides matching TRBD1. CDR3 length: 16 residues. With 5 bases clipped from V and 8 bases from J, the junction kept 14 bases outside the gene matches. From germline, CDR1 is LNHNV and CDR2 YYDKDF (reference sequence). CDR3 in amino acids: CATSGSITGDSEKLFF. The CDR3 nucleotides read TGTGCCACCAGCGGATCGATTACCGGGGACAGCGAAAAACTGTTTTTT.

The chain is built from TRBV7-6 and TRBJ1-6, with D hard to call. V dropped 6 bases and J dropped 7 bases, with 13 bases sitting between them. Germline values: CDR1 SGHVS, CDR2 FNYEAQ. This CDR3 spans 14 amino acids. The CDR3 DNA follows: TGTGCCAGCAGAGTGGACGGGGAGAATTCACCCCTCCACTTT. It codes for CASRVDGENSPLHF.

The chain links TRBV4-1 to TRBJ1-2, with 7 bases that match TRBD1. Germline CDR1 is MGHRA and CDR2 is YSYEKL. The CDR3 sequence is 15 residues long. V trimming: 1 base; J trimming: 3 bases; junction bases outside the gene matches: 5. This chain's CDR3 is CASSQGTGLYYGYTF. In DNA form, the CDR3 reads TGCGCCAGCAGCCAAGGGACAGGTCTTTACTATGGCTACACCTTC.

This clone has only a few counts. The CDR3 bases are TGTGCCAGCAGCTTAGGACAGGGTGACTCACCCCTCCACTTT. Amino acid sequence: CASSLGQGDSPLHF. The chain carries TRBV11-3 and TRBJ1-6; 7 bases are shared with TRBD1. The CDR3 is 14 amino acids. Germline loops: CDR1 SGHNT, CDR2 YENEEA. With 1 base clipped from V and 10 bases from J, the junction kept 4 bases outside the gene matches.

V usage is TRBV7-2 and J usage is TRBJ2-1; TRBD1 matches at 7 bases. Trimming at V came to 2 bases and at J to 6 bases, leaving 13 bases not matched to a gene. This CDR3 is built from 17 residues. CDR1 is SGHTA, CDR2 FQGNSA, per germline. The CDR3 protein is CASSLPTGVTWGNEQFF. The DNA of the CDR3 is TGTGCCAGCAGCTTACCCACAGGGGTGACCTGGGGCAATGAGCAGTTCTTC.